This T cell receptor beta chain stems from a study of PD-1 blockade in classical Hodgkin lymphoma (dated by TCRdb to the early 2020s). Regarding the study in general: Nivolumab dosing was 3 mg/kg intravenously every 2 weeks, continuing until either disease progression or unacceptable toxicity. A peripheral blood immune signature of response to PD-1 blockade in classical Hodgkin lymphoma was defined using TCR beta sequencing and CyTOF. Overall study outcomes, separate from this receptor: By C4D1, a significant rise was seen in CD4+ TCR diversity but not in CD8+ TCR diversity (p=0.0027 vs p=0.16), and the rise was most apparent among complete responders (p=0.02). The study covered only a single clinical trial cohort, and the causes of the repertoire differences, possibly disease activity or prior therapy, were still not defined. Baseline TCR diversity was reported to be lower in newly diagnosed patients than in healthy donors and to be lower still in relapsed/refractory patients. Baseline diversity similar to that of newly diagnosed patients was observed in trial patients achieving complete response, whereas significantly lower diversity was observed in partial responders and progressors. Lower diversity was observed in patients in whom nivolumab was started less than 1 year after ASCT, and these patients were excluded from later analyses so that confounding by immune reconstitution would be avoided.

In the case of this clone: There is no known antigen for this receptor. Base qualities are not at hand, and no much larger clone is one base apart.

The Qiagen DNeasy kit was used to extract genomic DNA from unsorted PBMCs and from the negatively selected CD4+ and CD8+ fractions. TCR beta CDR3 regions were amplified by immunoSEQ multiplex PCR using primers annealing to V and J segments. A synthetic immune receptor repertoire was used to minimize amplification bias, and any residual bias was removed computationally once sequencing was done. As for the authors' bioinformatics: Custom Python scripts were used to quantify repertoire diversity as the Shannon entropy index. Unsorted, CD4+ and CD8+ repertoires were analyzed separately, except for combined analyses in which CD4+ and CD8+ sequences were merged in silico. Clonal expansion was defined as a frequency increase of at least 2-fold after treatment compared with C1D1, and clones undetected at baseline were assigned a pseudocount of 0.5. Singleton clones were defined as clones with 0 or 1 copy at C1D1, and non-singleton clones were defined as clones with 2 or more copies. By matching protein sequences in sorted samples from the same patient, clones expanded in unsorted samples were annotated as CD4+, CD8+ or unknown. Wilcoxon tests on paired samples were used to test diversity changes from C1D1 to C4D1. Here the immuneACCESS table is served through TCRdb, limited to in-frame sequences with V and J called. Missing clones are a known gap in these copies; in checked studies unresolved V genes cover under half, and the rest lacks a known reason. The V and J calls and clone size come from that table; D and trimming were worked out from the DNA. For this sample there are 85,000 to 90,000 clones; 90% appear just once. The biggest ten clones account for approximately 3% of the sample.

What this sample's time point label stands for: cycle 4 day 1 (C4D1), after more than five weeks of nivolumab. Every trial patient had relapsed after autologous stem cell transplantation, and cohorts A, B and C differed in prior brentuximab vedotin exposure. A total of 50 to 70 patients with relapsed/refractory classical Hodgkin lymphoma made up the trial cohort, and each patient's best overall response was complete response, partial response or progressive disease. In the multi-cohort phase II CheckMate 205 trial, trial patients received single-agent nivolumab. An independent review committee assessed best overall response by applying the 2007 International Working Group response criteria. Trial PBMCs were collected just before the start of nivolumab (C1D1) and during therapy at cycle 2 day 1 and cycle 4 day 1. Peripheral blood was collected in 8 mL Vacutainer Cell Preparation Tubes, from which PBMCs were isolated by centrifugation and then cryopreserved.

The germline V gene gives CDR1 as SGHTA and CDR2 as FQGNSA. Here V drops 1 base and J drops 2 bases, and the junction holds 14 bases not matched to any gene. The CDR3 runs 19 amino acids, cysteine and phenylalanine included. Just the 57-base CDR3 DNA is kept, in frame starting at base 1. The input for sequencing was peripheral blood mononuclear cells (PBMCs), taken before the fourth cycle of nivolumab. The receptor comes from a human donor with classical Hodgkin lymphoma. The chain links TRBV7-2 with TRBJ2-3; 8 central bases correspond to TRBD2. In nucleotide form, the sequence is TGTGCCAGCAGCTTAGTAGGGTCTCTTCGGCGGGGGGACACAGATACGCAGTATTTT. The encoded protein is CASSLVGSLRRGDTDTQYF. The variable domain in full, with residues beyond the CDR3 obtained from the reference TRBV7-2 and TRBJ2-3 genes, is GAGVSQSPSNKVTEKGKDVELRCDPISGHTALYWYRQSLGQGLEFLIYFQGNSAPDKSGLPSDRFSAERTGGSVSTLTIQRTQQEDSAVYLCASSLVGSLRRGDTDTQYFGPGTRLTVL.